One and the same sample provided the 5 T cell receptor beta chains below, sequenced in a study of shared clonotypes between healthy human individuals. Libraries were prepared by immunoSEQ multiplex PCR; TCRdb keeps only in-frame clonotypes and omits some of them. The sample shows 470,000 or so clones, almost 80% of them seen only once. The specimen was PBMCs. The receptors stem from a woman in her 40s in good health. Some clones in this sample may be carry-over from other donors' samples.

The CDR3 coding sequence is TGTGCCTGGAGTGTACAGGCAGGGTTGGAAAAACTGTTTTTT. It translates to CAWSVQAGLEKLFF. This chain links TRBV30 with TRBJ1-4; possibly TRBD1 for D (5 bases). The CDR3 is made up of 14 amino acids. The ends were cut back, 0 bases at V and 8 bases at J, with 13 bases in the middle. CDR1 and CDR2 from the germline V gene are GTSNPN and SVGIG (reference sequence).

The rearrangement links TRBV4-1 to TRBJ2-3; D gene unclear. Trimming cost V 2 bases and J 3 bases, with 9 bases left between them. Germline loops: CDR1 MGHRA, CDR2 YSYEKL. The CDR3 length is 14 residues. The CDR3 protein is CASSQRQLTDTQYF. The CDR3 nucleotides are TGCGCCAGCAGCCAACGCCAGCTAACAGATACGCAGTATTTT.

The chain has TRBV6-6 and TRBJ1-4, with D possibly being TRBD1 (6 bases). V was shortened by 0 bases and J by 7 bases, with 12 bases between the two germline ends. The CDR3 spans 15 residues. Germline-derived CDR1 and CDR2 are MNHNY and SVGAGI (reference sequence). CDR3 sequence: CASSYSTGQGEKLFF. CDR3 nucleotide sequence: TGTGCCAGCAGTTACTCGACAGGTCAGGGTGAAAAACTGTTTTTT.

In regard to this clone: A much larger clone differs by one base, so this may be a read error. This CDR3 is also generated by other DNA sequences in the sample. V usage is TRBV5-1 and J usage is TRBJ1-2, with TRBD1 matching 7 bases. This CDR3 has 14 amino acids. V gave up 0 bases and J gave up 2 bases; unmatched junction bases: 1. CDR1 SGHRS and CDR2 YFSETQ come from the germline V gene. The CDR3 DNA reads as TGCGCCAGCAGCTTGGGACAGGGCAACTATGGCTACACCTTC. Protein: CASSLGQGNYGYTF.

The CDR3 coding sequence is TGTGCCAGCAGCCCACGGAGGAGTAGGAATGAGCAGTTCTTC. Amino acids: CASSPRRSRNEQFF. The V call is TRBV7-2, the J call TRBJ2-1; a possible D gene is TRBD2 (5 bases). V gave up 5 bases and J gave up 7 bases, with 15 bases separating them. Per the germline V gene, CDR1 is SGHTA and CDR2 is FQGNSA. The CDR3 runs to 14 residues.